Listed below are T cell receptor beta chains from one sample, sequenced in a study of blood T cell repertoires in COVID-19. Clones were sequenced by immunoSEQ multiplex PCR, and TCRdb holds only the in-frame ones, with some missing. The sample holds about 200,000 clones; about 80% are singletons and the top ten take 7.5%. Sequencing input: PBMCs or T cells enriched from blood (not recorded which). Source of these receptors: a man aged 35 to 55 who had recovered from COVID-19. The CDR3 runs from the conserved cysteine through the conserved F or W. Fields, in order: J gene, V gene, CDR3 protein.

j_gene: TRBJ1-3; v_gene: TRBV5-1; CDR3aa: CASSLRSTASYSGNTIYF
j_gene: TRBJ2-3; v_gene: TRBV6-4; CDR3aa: CASDRTSENTDTQYF
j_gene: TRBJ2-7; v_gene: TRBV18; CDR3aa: CASSPYGRGYEQYF
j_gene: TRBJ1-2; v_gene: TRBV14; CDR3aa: CASSQVGQELLYGYTF
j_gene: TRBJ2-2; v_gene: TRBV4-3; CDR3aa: CASSQDLSFGTGDAGELFF
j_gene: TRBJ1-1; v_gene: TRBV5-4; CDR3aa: CASSRGRLNTEAFF
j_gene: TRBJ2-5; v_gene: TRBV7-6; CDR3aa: CASSLEVQRSQYF
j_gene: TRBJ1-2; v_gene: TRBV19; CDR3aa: CASSAPRGRGRGADYGYTF
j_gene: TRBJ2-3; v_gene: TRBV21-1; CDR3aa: CASSFPKGGGRTDTQYF
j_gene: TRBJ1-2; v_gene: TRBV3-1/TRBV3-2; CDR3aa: CASRPDRVDYGYTF
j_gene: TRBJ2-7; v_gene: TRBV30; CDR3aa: CAWSVGGPLGEQYF
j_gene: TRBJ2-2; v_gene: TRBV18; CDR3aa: CASSPPGLALRGELFF
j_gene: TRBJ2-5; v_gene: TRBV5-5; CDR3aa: CASSARTSGGRETQYF
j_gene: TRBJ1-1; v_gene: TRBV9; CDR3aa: CASSVDWRGGYTEAFF
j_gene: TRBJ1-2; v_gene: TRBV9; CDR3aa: CASSVGGPGLYTF
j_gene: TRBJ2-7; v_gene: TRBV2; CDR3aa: CASIHGQVSYYEQYF
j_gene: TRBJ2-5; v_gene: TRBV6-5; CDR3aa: CASSRTSGEETQYF
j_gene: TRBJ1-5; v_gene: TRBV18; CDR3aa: CASSPTTLGNQPQHF
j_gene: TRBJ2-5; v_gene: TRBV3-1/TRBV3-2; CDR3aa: CASSPTERLAGKKQETQYF
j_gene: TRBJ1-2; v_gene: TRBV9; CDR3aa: CASSLDSNYGYTF
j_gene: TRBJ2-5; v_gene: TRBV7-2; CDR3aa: CASTLSTPWTSGVGETQYF
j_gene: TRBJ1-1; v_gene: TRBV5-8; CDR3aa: CASKRPGMNTEAFF
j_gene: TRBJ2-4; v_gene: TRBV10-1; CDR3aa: CASSEWRGGDYIQYF